The T cell receptor beta chain under discussion was sequenced for a study of T cell changes during pregnancy in multiple sclerosis. Libraries were prepared by immunoSEQ multiplex PCR; TCRdb keeps only in-frame clonotypes and omits some of them. The table records more than 50,000 clones, around nine tenths of them present only once. Germline V gene data show CDR1 as SGHTA and CDR2 as FQGNSA. V shed 6 bases and J shed 0 bases, with 7 bases lying between them. The CDR3 has 13 amino acids. The specimen was peripheral blood, collected in the first trimester of pregnancy. This TCR came from a female donor in good health, enrolled as a control in a pregnancy study. The chain uses TRBV7-2 and TRBJ2-3; weak D call: TRBD2 (5 bases). CDR3 region: CASRTGSTDTQYF. For the CDR3, the DNA is TGTGCCAGCAGGACGGGAAGCACAGATACGCAGTATTTT.